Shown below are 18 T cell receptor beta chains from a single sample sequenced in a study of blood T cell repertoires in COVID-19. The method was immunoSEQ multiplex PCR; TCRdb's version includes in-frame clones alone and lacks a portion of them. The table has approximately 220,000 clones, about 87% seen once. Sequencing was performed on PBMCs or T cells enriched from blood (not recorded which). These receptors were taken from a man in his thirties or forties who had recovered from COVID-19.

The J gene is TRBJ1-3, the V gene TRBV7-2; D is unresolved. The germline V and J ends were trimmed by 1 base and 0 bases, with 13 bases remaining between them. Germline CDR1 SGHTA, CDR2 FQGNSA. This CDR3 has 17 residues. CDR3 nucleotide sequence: TGTGCCAGCAGCTTAGACAGTTATTATCGCTCTGGAAACACCATATATTTT. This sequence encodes CASSLDSYYRSGNTIYF.

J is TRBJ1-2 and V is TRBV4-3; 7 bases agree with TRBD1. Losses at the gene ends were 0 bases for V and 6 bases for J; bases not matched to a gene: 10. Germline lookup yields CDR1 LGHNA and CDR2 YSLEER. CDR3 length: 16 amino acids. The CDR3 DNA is TGCGCCAGCAGCCAAGATCTGAGGGGGCGCAACGATGGCTACACCTTC. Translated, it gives CASSQDLRGRNDGYTF.

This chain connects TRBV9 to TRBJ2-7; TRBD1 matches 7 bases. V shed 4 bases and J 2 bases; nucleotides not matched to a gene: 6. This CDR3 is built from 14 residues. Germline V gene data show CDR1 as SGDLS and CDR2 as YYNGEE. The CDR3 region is CASSSGQATYEQYF. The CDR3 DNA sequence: TGTGCCAGCAGCAGTGGACAGGCGACCTACGAGCAGTACTTC.

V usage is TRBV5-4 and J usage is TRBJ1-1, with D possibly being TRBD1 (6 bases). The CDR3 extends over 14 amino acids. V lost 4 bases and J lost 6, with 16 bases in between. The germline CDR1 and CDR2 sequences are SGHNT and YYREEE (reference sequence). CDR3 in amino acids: CASSPNQGWAEAFF. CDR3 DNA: TGTGCCAGCAGCCCAAACCAGGGGTGGGCTGAAGCTTTCTTT.

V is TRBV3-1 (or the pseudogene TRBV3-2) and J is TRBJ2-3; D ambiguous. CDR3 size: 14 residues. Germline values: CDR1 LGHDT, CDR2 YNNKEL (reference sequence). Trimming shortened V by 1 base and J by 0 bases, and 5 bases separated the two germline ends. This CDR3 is CASSQASSTDTQYF. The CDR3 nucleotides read TGTGCCAGCAGCCAAGCGTCTAGCACAGATACGCAGTATTTT.

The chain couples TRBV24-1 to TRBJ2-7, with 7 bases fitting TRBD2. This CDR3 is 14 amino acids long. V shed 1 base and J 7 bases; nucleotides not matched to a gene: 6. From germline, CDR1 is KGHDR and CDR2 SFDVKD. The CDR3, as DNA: TGTGCCACCAGTGATTTCGGGGGGACGGAAGAGCAGTACTTC. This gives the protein CATSDFGGTEEQYF.

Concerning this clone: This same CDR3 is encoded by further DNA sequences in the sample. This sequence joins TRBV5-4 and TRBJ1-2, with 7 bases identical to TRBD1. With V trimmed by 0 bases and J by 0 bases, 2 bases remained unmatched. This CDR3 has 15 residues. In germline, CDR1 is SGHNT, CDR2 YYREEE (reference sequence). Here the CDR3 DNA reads TGTGCCAGCAGCTTGGGACAGGGCGCTAACTATGGCTACACCTTC. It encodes CASSLGQGANYGYTF.

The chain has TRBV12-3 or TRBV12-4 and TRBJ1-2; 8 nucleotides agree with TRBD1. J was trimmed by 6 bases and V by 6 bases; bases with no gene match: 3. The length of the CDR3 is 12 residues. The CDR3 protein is CASSGQGDGYTF. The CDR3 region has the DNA TGTGCCAGCAGCGGACAGGGTGATGGCTACACCTTC.

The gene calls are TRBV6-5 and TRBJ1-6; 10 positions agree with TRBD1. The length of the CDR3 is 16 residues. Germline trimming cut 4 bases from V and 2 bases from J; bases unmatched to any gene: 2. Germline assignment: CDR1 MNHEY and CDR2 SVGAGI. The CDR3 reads CASSSGTGAYNSPLHF. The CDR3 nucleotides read TGTGCCAGCAGTTCCGGGACAGGGGCCTATAATTCACCCCTCCACTTT.

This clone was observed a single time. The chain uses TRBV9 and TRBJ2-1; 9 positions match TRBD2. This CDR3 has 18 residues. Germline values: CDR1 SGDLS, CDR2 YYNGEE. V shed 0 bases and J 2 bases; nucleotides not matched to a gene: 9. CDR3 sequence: CASSVGGAGGRPYNEQFF. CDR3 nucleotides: TGTGCCAGCAGCGTAGGCGGGGCGGGGGGGCGACCCTACAATGAGCAGTTCTTC. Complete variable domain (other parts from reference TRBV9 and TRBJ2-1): DSGVTQTPKHLITATGQRVTLRCSPRSGDLSVYWYQQSLDQGLQFLIQYYNGEERAKGNILERFSAQQFPDLHSELNLSSLELGDSALYFCASSVGGAGGRPYNEQFFGPGTRLTVL.

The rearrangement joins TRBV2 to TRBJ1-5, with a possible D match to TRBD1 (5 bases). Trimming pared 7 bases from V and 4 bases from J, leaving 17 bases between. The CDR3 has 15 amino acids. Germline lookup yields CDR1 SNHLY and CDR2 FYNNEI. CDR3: CASKDSRQLNQPQHF. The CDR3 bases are TGTGCCAGCAAAGATTCCCGACAGCTAAATCAGCCCCAGCATTTT.

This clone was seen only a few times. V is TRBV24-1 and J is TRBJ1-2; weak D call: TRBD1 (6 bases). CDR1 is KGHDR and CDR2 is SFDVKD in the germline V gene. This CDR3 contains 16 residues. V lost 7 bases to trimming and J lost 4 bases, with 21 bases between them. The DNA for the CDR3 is TGTGCCACCAGCAGAACGTCACAGGGCCTTTTCTATGGCTACACCTTC. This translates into CATSRTSQGLFYGYTF.

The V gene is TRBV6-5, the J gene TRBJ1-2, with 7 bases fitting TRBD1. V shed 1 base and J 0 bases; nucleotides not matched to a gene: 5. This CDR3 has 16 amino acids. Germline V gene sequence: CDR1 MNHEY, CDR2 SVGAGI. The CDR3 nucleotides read TGTGCCAGCAGTTACTGGGCCGGGACAGCTAACTATGGCTACACCTTC. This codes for CASSYWAGTANYGYTF.

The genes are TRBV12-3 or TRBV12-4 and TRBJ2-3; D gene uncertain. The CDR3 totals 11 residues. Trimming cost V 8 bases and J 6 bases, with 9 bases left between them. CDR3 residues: CASLFGDTQYF. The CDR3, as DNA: TGTGCCAGCCTATTCGGGGATACGCAGTATTTT.

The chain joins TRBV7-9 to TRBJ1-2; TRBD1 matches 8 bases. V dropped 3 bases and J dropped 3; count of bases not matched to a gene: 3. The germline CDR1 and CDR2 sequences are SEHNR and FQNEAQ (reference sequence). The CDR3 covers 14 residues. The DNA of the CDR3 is TGTGCCAGCAGCTTTCTGACAGGGGACTATGGCTACACCTTC. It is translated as CASSFLTGDYGYTF.

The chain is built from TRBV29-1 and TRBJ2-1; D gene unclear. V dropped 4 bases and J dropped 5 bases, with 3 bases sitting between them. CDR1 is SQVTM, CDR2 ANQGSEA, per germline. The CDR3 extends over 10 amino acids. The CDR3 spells CSVGNNEQFF. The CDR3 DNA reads TGCAGCGTTGGTAACAATGAGCAGTTCTTC.

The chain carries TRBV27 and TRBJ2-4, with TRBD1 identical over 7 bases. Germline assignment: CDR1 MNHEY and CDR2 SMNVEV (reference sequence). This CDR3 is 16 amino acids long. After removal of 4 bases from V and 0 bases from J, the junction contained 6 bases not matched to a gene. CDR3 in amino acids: CASSSGQTIAKNIQYF. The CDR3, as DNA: TGTGCCAGCAGTTCGGGACAGACAATAGCCAAAAACATTCAGTACTTC.

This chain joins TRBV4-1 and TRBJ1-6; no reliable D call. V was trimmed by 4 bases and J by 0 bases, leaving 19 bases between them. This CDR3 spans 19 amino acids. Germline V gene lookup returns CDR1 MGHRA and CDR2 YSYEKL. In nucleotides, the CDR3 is TGCGCCAGCAGCCTCACCAAGATCCCTAAGAGCTCCTATAATTCACCCCTCCACTTT. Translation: CASSLTKIPKSSYNSPLHF.